The clone carrying this TCR beta chain was detected a few times. Its matching antigen is unknown. These data are taken from a study of T cell repertoires in cytomegalovirus infection. Study-wide context: The authors used CMV epitopes that were HLA-C-restricted (recently identified) and HLA-B-restricted (well studied).

The CDR3 is 17 amino acids. V lost 4 bases to trimming and J lost 0 bases; unmatched junction nucleotides: 8. The germline gives CDR1 SGHTA, CDR2 FQGNSA. Using its own MiXCR run on the reads, TCRdb lists one record per CDR3 protein. Here the sample spans roughly 68,000 distinct CDR3 sequences, about 19% being singletons. Study-level points and caveats: Using cumulative public TCR beta family frequency, the authors identified those who carried CMV together with the relevant HLA. HLA-C-restricted CMV clonotypes gave the most frequent clonotype in two of eight donors.

The chain links TRBV7-2 to TRBJ1-2; 10 bases agree with TRBD1. The sequence derives from a human donor in good health (CMV status not recorded). Some clones in this sample may be carry-over from other donors' samples. The starting material was CD8+ T cells from cultured PBMCs, obtained from culture after CMV antigen stimulation. As DNA, the CDR3 is TGTGCCAGCAGCTCTAGGGACAGGGGATTGGCTAACTATGGCTACACCTTC. This translates into CASSSRDRGLANYGYTF.